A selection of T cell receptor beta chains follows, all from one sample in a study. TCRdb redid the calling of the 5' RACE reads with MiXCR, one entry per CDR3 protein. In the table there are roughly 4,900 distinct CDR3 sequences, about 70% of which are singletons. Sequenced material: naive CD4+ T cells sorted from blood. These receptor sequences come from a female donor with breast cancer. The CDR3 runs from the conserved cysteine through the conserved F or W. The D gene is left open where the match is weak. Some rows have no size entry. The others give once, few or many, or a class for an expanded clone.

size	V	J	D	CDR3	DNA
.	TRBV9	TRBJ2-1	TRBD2	CASSAEPTSGSSEQFF	TGTGCCAGCAGCGCAGAGCCCACTAGCGGGAGTAGTGAGCAGTTCTTC
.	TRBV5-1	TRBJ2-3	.	CASSLETGTTDTQYF	TGCGCCAGCAGCTTGGAGACGGGAACCACAGATACGCAGTATTTT
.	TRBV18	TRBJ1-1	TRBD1	CASSPETGGLGEASF	TGTGCCAGCTCACCAGAGACAGGGGGCTTGGGCGAAGCTTCCTTT
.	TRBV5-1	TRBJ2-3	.	CASSLDAGASTDTQYF	TGCGCCAGCAGCTTGGATGCGGGGGCTAGCACAGATACGCAGTATTTT
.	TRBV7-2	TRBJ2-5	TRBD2	CASTQTPGLAETQYF	TGTGCCAGCACCCAAACACCGGGACTAGCGGAGACCCAGTACTTC
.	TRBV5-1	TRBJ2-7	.	CASQSRDPPYEQYF	TGCGCCAGTCAAAGCCGGGACCCGCCCTACGAGCAGTACTTC
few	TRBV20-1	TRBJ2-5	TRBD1	CSARGSRGFEETQYF	TGCAGTGCTAGAGGTAGCAGGGGGTTTGAAGAGACCCAGTACTTC
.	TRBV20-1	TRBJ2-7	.	CSTSRGGSYEQYF	TGCAGTACCTCCCGGGGCGGATCCTACGAGCAGTACTTC
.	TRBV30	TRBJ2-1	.	CPWSVPPDNEQFF	TGTCCCTGGAGTGTACCCCCTGACAATGAGCAGTTCTTC
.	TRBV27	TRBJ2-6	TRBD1	CASSNRQGLAGANVLTF	TGTGCCAGCAGTAACAGACAGGGCCTCGCTGGGGCCAACGTCCTGACTTTC
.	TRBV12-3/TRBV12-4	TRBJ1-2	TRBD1	CASSLRGGLGYTF	TGTGCCAGCAGTTTGAGAGGGGGCCTTGGCTACACCTTC
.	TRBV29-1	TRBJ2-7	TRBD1	CSVRRTGGDSYEQYF	TGCAGCGTTCGCAGAACAGGGGGCGACTCCTACGAGCAGTACTTC
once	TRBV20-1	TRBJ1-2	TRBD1	CSASREGQSGYGYTF	TGCAGTGCTAGTAGGGAGGGACAGTCAGGGTATGGCTACACCTTC
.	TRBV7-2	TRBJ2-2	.	CASSLVSTGELFF	TGTGCCAGCAGCTTAGTGAGCACCGGGGAGCTGTTTTTT
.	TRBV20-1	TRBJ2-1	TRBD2	CSARGSLAGGKEQFF	TGCAGTGCTAGAGGGTCGCTAGCGGGGGGGAAGGAGCAGTTCTTC
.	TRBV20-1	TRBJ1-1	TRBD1	CSASLTGGYAFF	TGCAGTGCTAGTCTAACAGGGGGATATGCTTTCTTT
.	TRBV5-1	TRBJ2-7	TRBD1	CASSLGQGTPYEQYF	TGCGCCAGCAGCTTAGGACAGGGGACACCCTACGAGCAGTACTTC
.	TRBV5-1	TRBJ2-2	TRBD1	CASSLGDRAAGELFF	TGCGCCAGCAGCTTGGGGGACAGGGCCGCCGGGGAGCTGTTTTTT
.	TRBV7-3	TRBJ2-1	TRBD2	CASSDRTSGRIGEQFF	TGTGCCAGCAGCGACCGGACTAGCGGGAGGATTGGTGAGCAGTTCTTC
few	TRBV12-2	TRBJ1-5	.	CASRLSAQGNQPQHF	TGTGCAAGTCGCTTATCGGCACAGGGTAATCAGCCCCAGCATTTT
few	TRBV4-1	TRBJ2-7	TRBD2	CASSQQTSGALLYEQYF	TGCGCCAGCAGCCAACAGACTAGCGGGGCCCTACTCTACGAGCAGTACTTC
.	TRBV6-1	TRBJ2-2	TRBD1	CASQDRVSGELFF	TGTGCCAGCCAAGACAGGGTATCCGGGGAGCTGTTTTTT
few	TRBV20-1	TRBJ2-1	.	CSARRSYNEQFF	TGCAGTGCTAGGAGATCCTACAATGAGCAGTTCTTC
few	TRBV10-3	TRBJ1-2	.	CAISESTREALGGYTF	TGTGCCATCAGTGAGTCGACCAGGGAGGCCCTCGGGGGCTACACCTTC
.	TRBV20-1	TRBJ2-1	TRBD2	CSARLLAGGQGQFF	TGCAGTGCTAGATTGCTAGCGGGAGGGCAGGGGCAGTTCTTC
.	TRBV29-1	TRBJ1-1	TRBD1	CSAGTGLMLNTEAFF	TGCAGCGCCGGGACAGGGTTAATGTTGAACACTGAAGCTTTCTTT
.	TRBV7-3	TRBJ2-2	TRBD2	CASSLVQATSGTVGGELFF	TGTGCCAGCAGCTTGGTACAAGCGACTAGCGGCACTGTGGGCGGGGAGCTGTTTTTT
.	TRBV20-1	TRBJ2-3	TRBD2	CSAFSGGSLLTDTQYF	TGCAGTGCCTTCTCGGGGGGATCCCTTCTCACAGATACGCAGTATTTT
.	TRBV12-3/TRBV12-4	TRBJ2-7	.	CASSLEDQAGFEQYF	TGTGCCAGCAGCTTGGAGGACCAAGCTGGGTTCGAGCAGTACTTC
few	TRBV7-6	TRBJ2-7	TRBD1	CASSLGDSSYEQYF	TGTGCCAGCAGCTTAGGGGACAGCTCCTACGAGCAGTACTTC
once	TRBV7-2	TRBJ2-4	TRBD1	CASSYRTGDNIQYF	TGTGCCAGCAGCTATAGGACAGGGGATAACATTCAGTACTTC
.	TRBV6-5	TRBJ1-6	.	CASSTGADVAPLHF	TGTGCCAGCAGTACCGGGGCAGATGTTGCACCCCTCCACTTT
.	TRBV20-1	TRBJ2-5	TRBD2	CSAPTSGEQETQYF	TGCAGTGCTCCGACTAGCGGGGAGCAAGAGACCCAGTACTTC
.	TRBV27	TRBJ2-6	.	CASSLYSGANVLTF	TGTGCCAGCAGTTTATACTCTGGGGCCAACGTCCTGACTTTC
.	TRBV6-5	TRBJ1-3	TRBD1	CASSYKYRGGNTIYF	TGTGCCAGCAGTTACAAGTACAGGGGTGGAAACACCATATATTTT
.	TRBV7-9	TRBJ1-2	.	CASSLATANYGYTF	TGTGCCAGCAGCTTAGCGACTGCTAACTATGGCTACACCTTC
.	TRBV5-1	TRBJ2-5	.	CDSSLSAGDETQYF	TGCGACAGCAGCTTGTCGGCAGGGGACGAGACCCAGTACTTC
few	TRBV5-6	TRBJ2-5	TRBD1	CASSLAGTGEETQYF	TGTGCCAGCAGCTTGGCCGGGACAGGGGAAGAGACCCAGTACTTC
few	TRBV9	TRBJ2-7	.	CASSVGTASSYEQYF	TGTGCCAGCAGCGTAGGGACTGCTAGCTCCTACGAGCAGTACTTC
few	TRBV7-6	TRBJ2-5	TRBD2	CASSHPFLAGGRRETQYF	TGTGCCAGCAGCCATCCCTTCCTAGCGGGAGGGCGGAGGGAGACCCAGTACTTC
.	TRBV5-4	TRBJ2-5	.	CASRPMDHQETQYF	TGTGCCAGCAGACCCATGGACCACCAGGAGACCCAGTACTTC
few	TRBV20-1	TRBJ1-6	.	CSARGQEDSPLHF	TGCAGTGCTAGGGGGCAGGAGGATTCACCCCTCCACTTT
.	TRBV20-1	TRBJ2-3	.	CSARVGDTQYF	TGCAGTGCTAGAGTTGGTGATACACAGTATTTT
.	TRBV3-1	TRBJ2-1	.	CASSQDGGHSYNEQFF	TGTGCCAGCAGCCAAGACGGGGGACACTCCTACAATGAGCAGTTCTTC
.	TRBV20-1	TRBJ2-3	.	CSATPQGGISDTQYF	TGCAGTGCCACACCCCAGGGGGGGATCTCAGATACGCAGTATTTT
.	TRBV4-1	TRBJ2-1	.	CASSHRLDKYNEQFF	TGCGCCAGCAGCCATCGACTAGACAAATACAATGAGCAGTTCTTC